This T cell receptor beta chain comes out of a study of early T cells in non-severe SARS-CoV-2 infection (dated by TCRdb to the early 2020s). Study-wide context: Bulk RNA from unsorted whole blood was used for TCR sequencing, so alpha and beta chains could not be paired. General conclusions and limits of the study: VDJdb matching was skewed toward anti-spike CD8 responses and likely underestimated virus-specific expansions, missing private and CD4 specificities.

Between the V and J ends, shortened by 0 bases and 9 bases respectively, the junction contains 12 bases. For CDR1 and CDR2, the germline V gene lists SGHAT and FQNNGV. The CDR3 goes from the cysteine to the phenylalanine over 14 residues. This entry keeps only the CDR3 DNA: 42 bases, framed from base 1. This clonotype has just a few counts. There is no known antigen for this receptor. Within one base of it there is no much larger clone, and no base qualities were kept. The study was a case-control design nested within a healthcare worker cohort in London, UK, with weekly nasopharyngeal swab PCR tests and blood sampling. Healthcare workers were recruited during the week of the UK lockdown, between 23 and 31 March 2020, and followed weekly for up to about 15 weeks. The receptor library was made with 5' RACE. These reads were obtained on a NextSeq 500. Unique molecular identifiers were attached to individual cDNA molecules in the TCR library protocol so that sequencing error and PCR bias could be corrected. Both TCR alpha and beta chains were sequenced, and tight co-correlation was observed between alpha and beta sequence abundances in each sample. On the authors' methods: Decombinator V4 was used to annotate the V gene, J gene and CDR3 of the TCR sequences. TCRs were defined as expanded if a significant change between any two time points was detected under a Poisson model with p below 0.0001. TCR abundances were normalised to the total number of TCRs sequenced in each sample and reported as counts per million. TRAV1-2 paired with TRAJ12, TRAJ20 or TRAJ33 defined MAIT TCRs, while TRAV10 paired with TRAJ18 defined iNKT TCRs. VDJdb, accessed on 1 November 2021, was searched for TCRs annotated for CMV, EBV and SARS-CoV-2, and TCRs annotated for more than one antigen were excluded. TCRdb reran the public reads through fastp at Q25 and MiXCR, keeping productive beta chains. CDR3 protein duplicates are merged, each entry listing the most common genes and DNA. V and J calls and clone size were set by TCRdb, not the authors. The sample includes 45,000 to 50,000 distinct CDR3 sequences, with under 7.5% observed a single time. The ten most abundant clones make up 5.5% to 8% of the sample.

The sequence came from an adult who was a healthcare worker with PCR-confirmed SARS-CoV-2 infection or an uninfected control (not recorded which). Source: whole blood, taken at baseline. The V and J genes are TRBV11-2 and TRBJ2-1; the D gene could be TRBD1 or TRBD2, each one agreeing over 5 bases. The DNA is TGTGCCAGCAGCTTAGACGGTGTGGGGACTGAGCAGTTCTTC. Translated, it gives CASSLDGVGTEQFF.